This is a list of T cell receptor beta chains from one sample in a study of long-term antiretroviral therapy in people with HIV. TCRdb's table, derived via immunoSEQ multiplex PCR, lists solely in-frame clones and lacks some. The sample lists 25,000 to 35,000 clones; just under 90% were seen once. The starting material was unsorted PBMCs, obtained 3.2 years before starting antiretroviral therapy. The receptor source for this set is a man aged 50 or older with HIV. CDR3s include the opening cysteine and the closing phenylalanine or tryptophan. The D gene is left open where the match is weak. Only some rows state a clone size, as once, few, many or a class for expanded clones.

v_gene	abundance	j_gene	d_gene	CDR3aa
TRBV5-1	.	TRBJ2-3	.	CASSLDTGADTQYF
TRBV5-1	.	TRBJ1-1	TRBD1	CASSRDRGSTEAFF
TRBV9	.	TRBJ2-7	TRBD1	CASSPETGRYEQYF
TRBV6-5	.	TRBJ2-7	.	CASSYDSYEQYF
TRBV13	.	TRBJ2-3	TRBD2	CASSFRLAGGSTDTQYF
TRBV11-2	.	TRBJ2-1	TRBD2	CASSSTLGLAGGDEQFF
TRBV27	.	TRBJ1-1	.	CASSLQGGLTEAFF
TRBV9	.	TRBJ2-1	TRBD2	CASSVGGLAVYNEQFF
TRBV9	.	TRBJ2-7	.	CASSVGQGRFHEQYF
TRBV9	once	TRBJ2-3	TRBD1	CASTYRGGTDTQYF
TRBV18	.	TRBJ1-4	TRBD1	CASSWPGQGFNEKLFF
TRBV10-3	.	TRBJ2-2	.	CAISESWGLGTGELFF
TRBV7-9	.	TRBJ2-2	.	CASSLEGRVNTGELFF
TRBV4-1	.	TRBJ1-2	.	CASSQDPTAHYGYTF
TRBV9	.	TRBJ2-1	.	CASSVAELGNEQFF
TRBV2	.	TRBJ2-5	.	CASSDGGPAQETQYF
TRBV7-3	.	TRBJ2-7	.	CASSLQISNEQYF
TRBV2	few	TRBJ1-5	.	CASSVAGQPQHF
TRBV7-9	once	TRBJ1-3	.	CASSPLSGTNSGNTIYF
TRBV7-7	once	TRBJ2-1	.	CASSPGLGEQFF
TRBV7-9	.	TRBJ1-2	.	CASSLARSSYGYTF
TRBV5-1	.	TRBJ2-3	.	CASSFTVSTDTQYF
TRBV18	.	TRBJ1-5	.	CASSPIVNSNQPQHF
TRBV7-3	.	TRBJ2-7	.	CASSLGGGYEQYF
TRBV4-1	.	TRBJ1-5	.	CASSKGRELLNQPQHF
TRBV11-2	.	TRBJ1-2	.	CASSLGGQGRYYGYTF
TRBV28	.	TRBJ1-1	.	CASRANEAFF
TRBV7-9	.	TRBJ2-7	.	CASSLGVSSYEQYF
TRBV5-8	.	TRBJ2-7	TRBD1	CASSWGTGTGTYEQYF
TRBV30	.	TRBJ1-2	.	CAWSYLGGGYTF
TRBV4-2	.	TRBJ1-1	.	CASSQGGGRGFSEAFF
TRBV9	.	TRBJ2-7	TRBD2	CASSVGGTSGHEQYF
TRBV14	.	TRBJ2-5	.	CASSQSEETQYF
TRBV29-1	.	TRBJ1-5	.	CSVSQRQGPQHF
TRBV10-3	.	TRBJ2-1	.	CAISESEGRPYNEQFF
TRBV29-1	.	TRBJ2-7	TRBD1	CSARQGQTYEQYF
TRBV6-5	.	TRBJ2-5	.	CASLVGETQYF
TRBV30	.	TRBJ2-7	.	CAWSVQPYEQYF
TRBV10-3	.	TRBJ2-5	TRBD2	CAISEVLAGSETQYF
TRBV2	.	TRBJ1-2	.	CASSQMGAQGYTF
TRBV5-1	.	TRBJ2-2	.	CASSSPGQPQLFF
TRBV25-1	.	TRBJ1-4	.	CASSDPNPPEKLFF
TRBV7-3	.	TRBJ2-5	.	CASSLSAGTEETQYF
TRBV30	few	TRBJ1-6	.	CAWGDENYNSPLHF
TRBV6-1	.	TRBJ1-4	.	CASSVRQFQEKLFF
TRBV28	.	TRBJ1-3	.	CASSLSGGSGNTIYF
TRBV5-6	once	TRBJ1-5	.	CASSFTPGGSHQPQHF
TRBV7-2	.	TRBJ1-1	.	CASSSTQGTEAFF
TRBV7-9	.	TRBJ2-7	.	CASGADEQYF
TRBV6-1	.	TRBJ1-5	.	CASSENRATYQPQHF
TRBV7-2	.	TRBJ1-5	.	CASSRAGGSNQPQHF
TRBV5-4	once	TRBJ2-1	.	CASSLERPNEQFF
TRBV5-1	.	TRBJ2-5	TRBD2	CASSTGLAGYQETQYF
TRBV1	once	TRBJ1-2	.	CTSSQSPGQLEINYGYTF
TRBV6-1	.	TRBJ1-2	.	CASSREPAAYGYTF
TRBV10-3	.	TRBJ1-5	.	CATREGGDQPQHF
TRBV25-1	.	TRBJ2-1	.	CASSDSGGSSYNEQFF